The TCR beta chain described here comes from a study of blood T cell repertoires in COVID-19. The CDR3 loop spans 18 amino acids. V was cut by 0 bases and J by 5 bases, with 22 bases left in between. The germline CDR1 and CDR2 sequences are KGHSH and LQKENI. A few counts support this clone. Assay: immunoSEQ multiplex PCR; the TCRdb copy retains only in-frame clones and omits some. This repertoire shows 150,000 to 200,000 clones, 75% to 85% found once; its top ten account for about a sixth. The sample comprised PBMCs or T cells enriched from blood (not recorded which). V usage is TRBV18 and J usage is TRBJ2-5, with D possibly TRBD2 on 5 matching bases. This TCR derives from a woman in her forties or fifties with acute COVID-19. This CDR3 is CASSPPGSRSGFGETQYF. Here the CDR3 DNA reads TGTGCCAGCTCACCACCCGGTTCCCGGTCGGGGTTTGGGGAGACCCAGTACTTC.